The sequence of this TCR beta chain was determined in a study of cytomegalovirus exposure and HLA in healthy donors. V was pared by 0 bases and J by 6 bases, with 5 bases between. The germline V gene encodes CDR1 MNHEY and CDR2 SMNVEV (reference sequence). The CDR3 has 13 residues. PCR used 60 Vbeta primers and 13 Jbeta primers. Produced via immunoSEQ multiplex PCR; TCRdb's table is partial and in-frame only. The sample comprises about 160,000 clones, nearly 80% of which are singletons, and around 9.8% rests with the top ten. Sequenced sample: PBMCs. The TCR originated in a man between 18 and 35 years old in good health and CMV-seropositive. The chain carries TRBV27 and TRBJ1-4; D gene unclear. CDR3 amino acids: CASSLSPDEKLFF. The DNA of the CDR3 is TGTGCCAGCAGTTTATCCCCGGATGAAAAACTGTTTTTT.